Below, 19 T cell receptor beta chains from the same sample are listed, as sequenced in a study of blood T cell repertoires in COVID-19. Measured with immunoSEQ multiplex PCR; TCRdb has only the in-frame clones, and not every one. This sample has 150,000 to 200,000 clones; roughly 80% occur once, and the top ten carry approximately 7.1%. Specimen: peripheral blood. All receptors come from a human donor in a cohort sampled during active COVID-19.

The genes are TRBV12-5 and TRBJ1-3; 8 bases agree with TRBD1. V was clipped by 7 bases and J by 5 bases; unmatched bases: 7. The CDR3 runs 14 residues. Germline lookup yields CDR1 LGHNT and CDR2 FRNRAP. The CDR3 bases are TGTGCTAGTGCCGCGGGACAGGCCCGAAACACCATATATTTT. This codes for CASAAGQARNTIYF.

This chain joins TRBV3-1 (or the pseudogene TRBV3-2) and TRBJ2-1, with 10 nucleotides matching TRBD1. Germline CDR1 LGHDT, CDR2 YNNKEL (reference sequence). The CDR3 is 16 residues long. The ends lost 3 bases at V and 9 bases at J; junction bases unmatched: 11. The CDR3 protein is CASSHPPGTGDGEQFF. The DNA of the CDR3 is TGTGCCAGCAGCCACCCTCCCGGGACAGGGGATGGTGAGCAGTTCTTC.

This clone was counted once. The V gene is TRBV5-1, the J gene TRBJ2-1, with 8 nucleotides matching TRBD2. The CDR3 contains 14 residues. The V gene end was trimmed by 3 bases and the J gene end by 8 bases; junction bases not matched to a gene: 7. Germline V gene lookup returns CDR1 SGHRS and CDR2 YFSETQ. CDR3 bases: TGCGCCAGCAGCTCCGCGGGGGGAGACTATGAGCAGTTCTTC. This sequence encodes CASSSAGGDYEQFF.

The sample holds a few counts of this clone. V usage is TRBV18 and J usage is TRBJ1-6; the match to TRBD1 covers 7 bases. CDR3 length: 16 amino acids. J was trimmed by 3 bases and V by 6 bases; bases with no gene match: 8. The germline gives CDR1 KGHSH, CDR2 LQKENI. The CDR3 sequence is CASSPTGADYNSPLHF. In DNA form, the CDR3 reads TGTGCCAGCTCCCCCACAGGGGCAGACTATAATTCACCCCTCCACTTT.

DNA of the CDR3: TGCGCCAGCAGCTTGTATACAGGGGGAGTTGGCTACACCTTC. Encoded protein: CASSLYTGGVGYTF. This chain joins TRBV5-1 and TRBJ1-2; 8 nucleotides match TRBD1. Germline assignment: CDR1 SGHRS and CDR2 YFSETQ. The CDR3 runs 14 residues. The V gene end was trimmed by 1 base and the J gene end by 7 bases; junction bases not matched to a gene: 6.

This clone was detected a few times. The CDR3: CASSELGQRLNTEAFF. The CDR3 coding sequence is TGTGCCAGCAGTGAACTGGGACAGCGCTTGAACACTGAAGCTTTCTTT. The V gene is TRBV6-1, the J gene TRBJ1-1; the match to TRBD1 covers 7 bases. Germline lookup yields CDR1 MNHNS and CDR2 SASEGT. The CDR3 runs to 16 residues. The V gene end was trimmed by 2 bases and the J gene end by 0 bases; junction bases not matched to a gene: 6.

This clone was picked up one time. The CDR3, as DNA: TGTGCCAGCAGTCGGACTAGCGGGGAGACCCAGTACTTC. Translating gives CASSRTSGETQYF. The genes are TRBV6-2 or TRBV6-3 and TRBJ2-5, with TRBD2 matching 11 bases. This CDR3 region has 13 residues. Per the germline V gene, CDR1 is MNHEY and CDR2 is SVGEGT. With V trimmed by 5 bases and J by 5 bases, 1 base remained unmatched.

This chain uses TRBV4-1 with TRBJ2-7; 12 bases align to TRBD1. J lost 6 bases, V lost 0 bases, and 6 bases had no gene match. The length of the CDR3 is 16 residues. CDR1 and CDR2 (germline): MGHRA, YSYEKL. CDR3 residues: CASSQDTGTGGLEQYF. The CDR3 bases are TGCGCCAGCAGCCAAGATACCGGGACAGGGGGCCTCGAGCAGTACTTC.

V is TRBV6-6 and J is TRBJ2-1; D may be TRBD2 (5 bases). This CDR3 comprises 13 residues. V was shortened by 2 bases and J by 5 bases, with 7 bases between the two germline ends. CDR1 is MNHNY and CDR2 is SVGAGI in the germline V gene (reference sequence). The chain's CDR3 is CASSYAGNNEQFF. DNA of the CDR3: TGTGCCAGCAGTTACGCGGGTAACAATGAGCAGTTCTTC.

The chain combines TRBV27 with TRBJ1-2; unclear D gene. Germline assignment: CDR1 MNHEY and CDR2 SMNVEV (reference sequence). The germline V and J ends were trimmed by 3 bases and 4 bases, with 12 bases remaining between them. The CDR3 runs to 14 residues. CDR3 sequence: CASSFSAAGYGYTF. For the CDR3, the DNA is TGTGCCAGCAGTTTTTCAGCGGCGGGCTATGGCTACACCTTC.

The V and J genes are TRBV7-2 and TRBJ1-5, with D perhaps matching TRBD1 (5 bases). Trimming removed 1 base at V and 6 bases at J, with 13 bases between. The CDR3 is 15 amino acids. Germline V gives CDR1 SGHTA, CDR2 FQGNSA. For the CDR3, the DNA is TGTGCCAGCAGCTTAGACCCTTGGGGGGTTCAGCCCCAGCATTTT. This codes for CASSLDPWGVQPQHF.

CDR3 bases: TGTGCCAGCAGAACAGGGGGCGGCACTGAAGCTTTCTTT. Encoded protein: CASRTGGGTEAFF. This rearrangement joins TRBV6-5 to TRBJ1-1, with TRBD1 matching 9 bases. Germline V gene sequence: CDR1 MNHEY, CDR2 SVGAGI. The CDR3 runs 13 residues. V shed 6 bases and J 4 bases; nucleotides not matched to a gene: 3.

The gene calls are TRBV7-2 and TRBJ2-7; no reliable D call. Germline V gives CDR1 SGHTA, CDR2 FQGNSA. The V end lost 8 bases, the J end lost 0 bases, and 14 bases lay between the germline ends. CDR3 length: 14 amino acids. The CDR3 here is CASEESLNSYEQYF. The CDR3, as DNA: TGTGCCAGCGAAGAGTCTTTAAACTCCTACGAGCAGTACTTC. Drawing the rest from reference TRBV7-2 and TRBJ2-7, the complete variable domain is GAGVSQSPSNKVTEKGKDVELRCDPISGHTALYWYRQSLGQGLEFLIYFQGNSAPDKSGLPSDRFSAERTGGSVSTLTIQRTQQEDSAVYLCASEESLNSYEQYFGPGTRLTVT.

The chain links TRBV5-6 to TRBJ2-7, with D possibly being TRBD1 (6 bases). V lost 2 bases, J lost 5 bases, and 17 bases lay in between. CDR3 length: 15 residues. Looked up from germline, CDR1 is SGHDT and CDR2 is YYEEEE. CDR3 loop: CASSFGTRTPNEQYF. The DNA for the CDR3 is TGTGCCAGCAGCTTTGGGACAAGGACCCCTAACGAGCAGTACTTC.

The CDR3 bases are TGTGCCAGCAGGACAGGGACTAGCGGTTCCTACGAGCAGTACTTC. Protein product: CASRTGTSGSYEQYF. The chain links TRBV2 to TRBJ2-7; 11 bases match TRBD2. The ends lost 6 bases at V and 1 base at J; junction bases unmatched: 5. Germline CDR1 SNHLY, CDR2 FYNNEI. The CDR3 length is 15 residues.

This clone was seen a few times. The V and J genes are TRBV7-9 and TRBJ2-6, with D possibly TRBD1 on 6 matching bases. The V gene lost 7 bases and the J gene lost 1 base, with 14 bases spanning the gap. Germline CDR1 and CDR2: SEHNR and FQNEAQ (reference sequence). CDR3 length: 16 amino acids. The CDR3, as DNA: TGTGCCAGCACCCGGGACACCATGTCTGGGGCCAACGTCCTGACTTTC. This encodes CASTRDTMSGANVLTF.

This clone was picked up one time. This chain uses TRBV15 with TRBJ2-5, with D possibly being TRBD1 (6 bases). The germline V gene has CDR1 LNHNV and CDR2 YYDKDF (reference sequence). The CDR3 runs 14 residues. With 4 bases removed from V and 4 bases from J, the gap between germline ends came to 13 bases. CDR3 region: CATSTPQGRETQYF. The DNA of the CDR3 is TGTGCCACCAGCACTCCTCAGGGGAGAGAGACCCAGTACTTC.

The rearrangement links TRBV9 to TRBJ1-5; D is perhaps TRBD1 (5 bases). This CDR3 is 14 amino acids long. Germline assignment: CDR1 SGDLS and CDR2 YYNGEE. The ends were cut back, 0 bases at V and 3 bases at J, with 7 bases in the middle. CDR3 loop: CASSVGQHNQPQHF. The CDR3 DNA sequence: TGTGCCAGCAGCGTAGGACAGCACAATCAGCCCCAGCATTTT.

The gene calls are TRBV19 and TRBJ1-5; 7 bases agree with TRBD1. This CDR3 is built from 15 residues. The germline V gene encodes CDR1 LNHDA and CDR2 SQIVND (reference sequence). V shed 5 bases, J shed 3 bases, and the junction held 7 bases outside the gene matches. In DNA, the CDR3 is TGTGCCAGTAGTGGGACAGTCTATAACAATCAGCCCCAGCATTTT. Its translation is CASSGTVYNNQPQHF.